This entry lists 7 T cell receptor beta chains sequenced from one sample in a study of T cells after yellow fever vaccination. Each CDR3 protein is one row after TCRdb ran MiXCR on the 5' RACE reads. The sample consists of about 210,000 distinct CDR3 sequences, roughly 3% of them appearing once. The specimen was CD4+ T cells sorted from PBMCs, collected 10 days after the yellow fever booster vaccination. Receptors were obtained from a man aged 18 to 30 who received the YFV17D yellow fever vaccine.

Many counts were recorded for this clonotype. This chain connects TRBV4-2 to TRBJ2-2; D is undetermined. V was shortened by 0 bases and J by 4 bases, with 12 bases between the two germline ends. CDR1 LGHNA and CDR2 YNFKEQ come from the germline V gene. This CDR3 region has 16 residues. CDR3 protein: CASSQDLIRSTGELFF. DNA of the CDR3: TGTGCCAGCAGCCAAGATCTAATAAGGAGCACCGGGGAGCTGTTTTTT.

This clonotype occurred many times. The V and J genes are TRBV7-8 and TRBJ2-3; 7 nucleotides align to TRBD2. Germline V CDR1 and CDR2: SGHVS, FQNEAQ. After removal of 7 bases from V and 5 bases from J, the junction contained 12 bases not matched to a gene. There are 15 residues in the CDR3. CDR3: CASTERGLAIDTQYF. CDR3 nucleotide sequence: TGTGCCAGCACCGAGCGGGGCCTAGCGATAGATACGCAGTATTTT.

This clonotype has ten or more counts. The rearrangement joins TRBV7-9 to TRBJ1-3, with D unclear. The CDR3 spans 14 residues. V lost 3 bases and J 4 bases, leaving 10 bases between the germline ends. Germline loops: CDR1 SEHNR, CDR2 FQNEAQ (reference sequence). This CDR3 is CASSFGRRGNTIYF. CDR3 sequence (DNA): TGTGCCAGCAGCTTTGGGAGACGAGGAAACACCATATATTTT.

This chain uses TRBV20-1 with TRBJ2-7; TRBD1 agrees at 10 bases. From germline, CDR1 is DFQATT and CDR2 SNEGSKA (reference sequence). This CDR3 region has 13 residues. Trimming cost V 6 bases and J 5 bases; bases outside gene matches: 7. The CDR3, as DNA: TGCAGTGCATCCGGGACAGGGGTCGACGAGCAGTACTTC. Protein: CSASGTGVDEQYF.

There are many counts of this clonotype. This chain joins TRBV24-1 and TRBJ2-3; tentative D call: TRBD1 (6 bases). Trimming removed 4 bases at V and 7 bases at J, with 8 bases between. From germline, CDR1 is KGHDR and CDR2 SFDVKD. This CDR3 comprises 12 residues. The CDR3 coding sequence is TGTGCCACCAGTGAACAGGGCTATACGCAGTATTTT. This sequence encodes CATSEQGYTQYF.

There are many counts of this clonotype. The rearrangement joins TRBV5-5 to TRBJ1-5; no firm D call. V was pared by 2 bases and J by 5 bases, with 8 bases between. This CDR3 has 13 amino acids. CDR1 is SGHKS, CDR2 YYEKEE, per germline (reference sequence). The chain's CDR3 is CASSLRWDQPQHF. As DNA, the CDR3 is TGTGCCAGCAGCTTACGATGGGATCAGCCCCAGCATTTT.

In its sample, this clonotype was seen many times. Compared with germline, one end of the junction differs, possibly owing to a read error. J is TRBJ1-5 and V is TRBV27; D call uncertain. The CDR3 sequence is 16 residues long. Germline loops: CDR1 MNHEY, CDR2 SMNVEV (reference sequence). CDR3 protein: CASRLLGGFSNQPQHF. In nucleotides, the CDR3 is TGTGCCAGCAGGTTATTAGGAGGGTTTAGCAATCAGCCCCAGCATTTT.